The 32 T cell receptor beta chains below were found in one sample sequenced in a study of shared clonotypes between healthy human individuals. Clones were sequenced by immunoSEQ multiplex PCR, and TCRdb holds only the in-frame ones, with some missing. The table lists over 2,000,000 clones, 90% to 95% of them singletons. Naive CD8 cells, CD45RO-negative and positively selected for CCR7, excluded terminally differentiated effector memory CD45RA+ cells. The sample taken for sequencing was naive CD8+ T cells from PBMCs. These receptors all come from a man between 18 and 29 years old in good health. Some clones in this sample may be carry-over from other donors' samples.

This clone was found a few times. Other DNA sequences of this sample code for an identical CDR3. This chain links TRBV7-9 with TRBJ1-1; the D gene is possibly TRBD1 (6 bases). This CDR3 spans 14 amino acids. The germline V gene has CDR1 SEHNR and CDR2 FQNEAQ (reference sequence). V lost 5 bases and J 0 bases, leaving 10 bases between the germline ends. The CDR3 is CASSLGHLNTEAFF. The CDR3 DNA follows: TGTGCCAGCAGCCTGGGACATCTGAACACTGAAGCTTTCTTT.

The V call is TRBV27, the J call TRBJ1-4; maybe TRBD1 (5 bases). Per germline, CDR1 MNHEY and CDR2 SMNVEV (reference sequence). With 0 bases removed from V and 5 bases from J, the gap between germline ends came to 10 bases. The CDR3 totals 15 residues. The CDR3 DNA is TGTGCCAGCAGTTTATCTTTCAGGGTGAATGAAAAACTGTTTTTT. This translates into CASSLSFRVNEKLFF.

There are a few counts of this clone. The chain couples TRBV7-9 to TRBJ1-1; 7 positions match TRBD1. This CDR3 spans 13 amino acids. V trimming: 6 bases; J trimming: 3 bases; junction bases outside the gene matches: 4. The germline gives CDR1 SEHNR, CDR2 FQNEAQ (reference sequence). The CDR3 coding sequence is TGTGCCAGCAGACAAACAGGGGACACTGAAGCTTTCTTT. It specifies CASRQTGDTEAFF.

CDR3 region: CASSPQGWGLAGNEQFF. DNA for the CDR3: TGTGCCAGCAGCCCCCAAGGGTGGGGACTAGCGGGAAATGAGCAGTTCTTC. The V and J genes are TRBV5-6 and TRBJ2-1; 13 positions agree with TRBD2. This CDR3 spans 17 amino acids. Trimming removed 4 bases from V and 7 bases from J; junction bases left unmatched: 11. Looked up from germline, CDR1 is SGHDT and CDR2 is YYEEEE.

In its sample, this clone was seen once. This chain connects TRBV7-6 to TRBJ1-1; D remains unclear. V was cut by 0 bases and J by 0 bases, with 11 bases left in between. CDR1 SGHVS and CDR2 FNYEAQ come from the germline V gene. The CDR3 consists of 16 residues. Written as DNA, the CDR3 is TGTGCCAGCAGCTTAGCGCTATCTCCCATGAACACTGAAGCTTTCTTT. As protein: CASSLALSPMNTEAFF.

This chain links TRBV7-9 with TRBJ1-1, with 7 bases lining up with TRBD1. With V trimmed by 5 bases and J by 1 base, 13 bases remained unmatched. This CDR3 has 17 residues. Germline V gene lookup returns CDR1 SEHNR and CDR2 FQNEAQ (reference sequence). The DNA for the CDR3 is TGTGCCAGCAGCCAGGGGGAGGGTTGGTACAGGAACACTGAAGCTTTCTTT. This encodes CASSQGEGWYRNTEAFF.

This chain joins TRBV9 and TRBJ2-2; 8 positions match TRBD2. This CDR3 is 17 amino acids long. Germline-derived CDR1 and CDR2 are SGDLS and YYNGEE. The trim removed 3 bases at V and 4 bases at J, leaving 11 bases unmatched. CDR3 sequence (DNA): TGTGCCAGCAGCGAGGCCCCACAGCGGGAGATCACCGGGGAGCTGTTTTTT. Its translation is CASSEAPQREITGELFF.

This chain connects TRBV4-1 to TRBJ1-1, with D maybe TRBD1 (5 bases). CDR3 length: 15 residues. Trimming took 1 base from V and 5 from J, leaving 14 bases between them. CDR1 is MGHRA, CDR2 YSYEKL, per germline. The CDR3 here is CASSQVYVGGTEAFF. The CDR3 region has the DNA TGCGCCAGCAGCCAAGTTTACGTGGGGGGGACTGAAGCTTTCTTT.

The chain employs TRBV11-2 and TRBJ1-4; unclear D gene. CDR1 and CDR2 from the germline V gene are SGHAT and FQNNGV. Trimming stripped 1 base from V and 3 bases from J, with 9 bases between. The CDR3 loop spans 15 amino acids. Here the CDR3 reads CASSLVDGSNEKLFF. The CDR3 region has the DNA TGTGCCAGCAGCTTAGTCGACGGTTCTAATGAAAAACTGTTTTTT.

This rearrangement joins TRBV14 to TRBJ2-7, with D perhaps TRBD1 (6 bases). CDR3 length: 13 amino acids. The V end was cut by 4 bases, the J end by 4 bases, with 11 bases between. Germline V gene lookup returns CDR1 SGHDN and CDR2 FVKESK. The CDR3 coding sequence is TGTGCCAGCAGCCCGACACAGGGTTACGAGCAGTACTTC. It translates to CASSPTQGYEQYF.

CDR3 DNA sequence: TGTGCCAGCAGCCAATCCTCAGAGGGGACGGGAAACACCATATATTTT. Its protein product is CASSQSSEGTGNTIYF. J is TRBJ1-3 and V is TRBV4-2, with D maybe TRBD1 (5 bases). Germline V gene sequence: CDR1 LGHNA, CDR2 YNFKEQ. Trimming stripped 2 bases from V and 4 bases from J, with 15 bases between. The CDR3 extends over 16 amino acids.

This clone has only one observation. This rearrangement joins TRBV11-2 to TRBJ2-7; D possibly corresponds to TRBD2 (6 bases). The germline gives CDR1 SGHAT, CDR2 FQNNGV. The CDR3 has 15 residues. V lost 1 base to trimming and J lost 1 base, with 11 bases between them. The CDR3 DNA follows: TGTGCCAGCAGCTTAGCACTAGCTGATTCCTACGAGCAGTACTTC. Its translation is CASSLALADSYEQYF. Full variable domain (missing parts from reference TRBV11-2 and TRBJ2-7): EAGVAQSPRYKIIEKRQSVAFWCNPISGHATLYWYQQILGQGPKLLIQFQNNGVVDDSQLPKDRFSAERLKGVDSTLKIQPAKLEDSAVYLCASSLALADSYEQYFGPGTRLTVT.

The chain recombines TRBV27 with TRBJ2-2; perhaps TRBD1 as D (6 bases). In germline, CDR1 is MNHEY, CDR2 SMNVEV (reference sequence). Trimming took off 3 bases at V and 5 bases at J, with 16 bases between the two ends. The CDR3 has 16 residues. The CDR3 DNA sequence: TGTGCCAGCAGTTTTAAAAGACAGGAGCTAACCGGGGAGCTGTTTTTT. Protein sequence: CASSFKRQELTGELFF.

This chain connects TRBV6-5 to TRBJ2-3; possible D gene TRBD1, 5 bases. V lost 5 bases to trimming and J lost 5 bases, with 14 bases between them. CDR3 length equals 14 residues. Looked up from germline, CDR1 is MNHEY and CDR2 is SVGAGI. CDR3 protein: CASSQGSWGDTQYF. CDR3 DNA: TGTGCCAGCAGTCAGGGATCTTGGGGAGATACGCAGTATTTT.

This sequence joins TRBV5-1 and TRBJ1-2, with 8 bases aligning to TRBD1. The V gene's germline CDR1 is SGHRS and CDR2 YFSETQ. The CDR3 consists of 15 residues. V lost 4 bases, J lost 1 base, and 6 bases stayed unmatched. Written as DNA, the CDR3 is TGCGCCAGCAGCCCAGGGACAGGCTTTAACTATGGCTACACCTTC. Protein product: CASSPGTGFNYGYTF. The full variable domain, in which reference TRBV5-1 and TRBJ1-2 provide the parts outside the CDR3, is KAGVTQTPRYLIKTRGQQVTLSCSPISGHRSVSWYQQTPGQGLQFLFEYFSETQRNKGNFPGRFSGRQFSNSRSEMNVSTLELGDSALYLCASSPGTGFNYGYTFGSGTRLTVV.

This rearrangement joins TRBV19 to TRBJ2-3; D gene uncertain. CDR1 and CDR2 from the germline V gene are LNHDA and SQIVND (reference sequence). The CDR3 is made up of 11 amino acids. V was pared by 5 bases and J by 5 bases, with 5 bases between. This CDR3 reads CASSGLDTQYF. DNA for the CDR3: TGTGCCAGTAGTGGTCTAGATACGCAGTATTTT.

V gene TRBV10-1 combines with J gene TRBJ2-1, with no clear D. V lost 10 bases to trimming and J lost 5 bases, with 21 bases between them. The CDR3 has 15 amino acids. Per germline, CDR1 WNHNN and CDR2 SYGVQD (reference sequence). The CDR3 region is CATKTQARTDNEQFF. The CDR3 nucleotides read TGCGCCACCAAGACCCAAGCTCGTACGGACAATGAGCAGTTCTTC.

The chain combines TRBV2 with TRBJ1-2; tentative D call: TRBD1 (5 bases). The CDR3 totals 16 residues. The ends were cut back, 6 bases at V and 2 bases at J, with 19 bases in the middle. Per the germline V gene, CDR1 is SNHLY and CDR2 is FYNNEI. This CDR3 is CASRAGTAAGNYGYTF. The CDR3 nucleotides are TGTGCCAGCAGGGCCGGGACGGCCGCGGGAAACTATGGCTACACCTTC.

The V and J genes are TRBV27 and TRBJ2-5; D is uncertain. V gave up 5 bases and J gave up 3 bases, with 16 bases separating them. The germline CDR1 and CDR2 sequences are MNHEY and SMNVEV (reference sequence). The CDR3 loop spans 15 amino acids. The CDR3 DNA sequence: TGTGCCAGCAGTACTTCACCGTGGAGAGAAGAGACCCAGTACTTC. This codes for CASSTSPWREETQYF.

This chain joins TRBV4-1 and TRBJ2-7, with D unresolved. V was clipped by 1 base and J by 6 bases, with 13 bases between them. The CDR3 is 14 amino acids. Per the germline V gene, CDR1 is MGHRA and CDR2 is YSYEKL. Written as DNA, the CDR3 is TGCGCCAGCAGCCAAGCCTGGAGCGTCGGCGAGCAGTACTTC. This translates into CASSQAWSVGEQYF.

The chain joins TRBV4-2 to TRBJ2-6; D not resolved. V shed 4 bases and J shed 8 bases, with 6 bases lying between them. Germline lookup yields CDR1 LGHNA and CDR2 YNFKEQ. The CDR3 has 12 amino acids. CDR3 sequence reads: CASSPSTNVLTF. The CDR3 nucleotides read TGTGCCAGCAGCCCTTCGACCAACGTCCTGACTTTC.

Only one count was recorded for this clone. The J gene is TRBJ2-2, the V gene TRBV28; 9 positions agree with TRBD1. Per the germline V gene, CDR1 is MDHEN and CDR2 is SYDVKM. The CDR3 extends over 17 amino acids. V was clipped by 3 bases and J by 2 bases; unmatched bases: 7. The CDR3 DNA sequence: TGTGCCAGCAGTTTCAATCCGGACAGGGGTAACACCGGGGAGCTGTTTTTT. As protein: CASSFNPDRGNTGELFF.

This clone occurred a few times. Other DNA sequences from this sample encode an identical CDR3 as well. The chain is built from TRBV27 and TRBJ2-1; perhaps TRBD1 as D (6 bases). Between the trimmed V and J ends, which lost 2 bases and 4 bases, there was a span of 6 bases. The germline V gene encodes CDR1 MNHEY and CDR2 SMNVEV (reference sequence). The CDR3 is made up of 13 amino acids. CDR3 nucleotide sequence: TGTGCCAGCAGTTTACAGGGGTACAATGAGCAGTTCTTC. Translation: CASSLQGYNEQFF.

The chain is built from TRBV28 and TRBJ2-7; a possible D gene is TRBD2 (6 bases). Germline V gives CDR1 MDHEN, CDR2 SYDVKM. The CDR3 length is 13 residues. Trimming left V 6 bases short and J 0 bases short, with 9 bases between. CDR3 protein: CASRAGHSYEQYF. Here the CDR3 DNA reads TGTGCCAGCAGGGCGGGGCACTCCTACGAGCAGTACTTC.

The chain employs TRBV29-1 and TRBJ2-1; a possible D gene is TRBD1 (5 bases). V lost 0 bases and J 4 bases, leaving 10 bases between the germline ends. The CDR3 runs 14 residues. Germline V gene data show CDR1 as SQVTM and CDR2 as ANQGSEA. CDR3 loop: CSVEEGNRYNEQFF. Written as DNA, the CDR3 is TGCAGCGTTGAAGAGGGGAACAGGTACAATGAGCAGTTCTTC.

V gene TRBV9 combines with J gene TRBJ2-3; tentative D call: TRBD2 (5 bases). CDR3 length: 15 residues. Deletions cut 0 bases from V and 6 bases from J, with 14 bases between. Germline V gene lookup returns CDR1 SGDLS and CDR2 YYNGEE. The CDR3 DNA sequence: TGTGCCAGCAGCGTAGCAGGAATCAGCGGCGATACGCAGTATTTT. This translates into CASSVAGISGDTQYF. Looking up the rest from reference TRBV9 and TRBJ2-3 gives the full variable domain: DSGVTQTPKHLITATGQRVTLRCSPRSGDLSVYWYQQSLDQGLQFLIQYYNGEERAKGNILERFSAQQFPDLHSELNLSSLELGDSALYFCASSVAGISGDTQYFGPGTRLTVL.

The count of this clone is one. The V and J genes are TRBV13 and TRBJ2-7; 11 nucleotides align to TRBD2. Germline CDR1 is PRHDT and CDR2 is FYEKMQ (reference sequence). CDR3 length: 20 residues. V dropped 3 bases and J dropped 1; count of bases not matched to a gene: 17. The CDR3 is CASSLAQQRLAGRGSYEQYF. As DNA, the CDR3 is TGTGCCAGCAGCTTGGCCCAACAGAGACTAGCGGGGCGAGGGTCCTACGAGCAGTACTTC.

The chain is built from TRBV5-1 and TRBJ2-7, with D possibly TRBD2 on 5 matching bases. Trimming took off 4 bases at V and 3 bases at J, with 20 bases between the two ends. In germline, CDR1 is SGHRS, CDR2 YFSETQ. CDR3 size: 16 residues. The chain's CDR3 is CASSPDFTSVYYEQYF. The CDR3, as DNA: TGCGCCAGCAGCCCGGACTTCACTAGTGTATACTACGAGCAGTACTTC.

The chain is built from TRBV11-2 and TRBJ2-3; possibly TRBD1 or TRBD2 for D (5 bases each). This CDR3 is built from 14 residues. The V gene lost 3 bases and the J gene lost 6 bases, with 13 bases spanning the gap. Germline-derived CDR1 and CDR2 are SGHAT and FQNNGV. The CDR3 protein is CASSFGAAADTQYF. The CDR3 DNA reads TGTGCCAGCAGCTTCGGGGCGGCCGCGGATACGCAGTATTTT.

The CDR3 sequence: CASSFRRLDEKLFF. In nucleotides, the CDR3 is TGTGCCAGCAGTTTCCGGCGGTTGGATGAAAAACTGTTTTTT. This chain uses TRBV27 with TRBJ1-4; no clear D gene. V shed 3 bases and J shed 6 bases, with 11 bases lying between them. This CDR3 comprises 14 residues. Germline CDR1 is MNHEY and CDR2 is SMNVEV (reference sequence). The whole variable domain, remainder taken from reference TRBV27 and TRBJ1-4, is EAQVTQNPRYLITVTGKKLTVTCSQNMNHEYMSWYRQDPGLGLRQIYYSMNVEVTDKGDVPEGYKVSRKEKRNFPLILESPSPNQTSLYFCASSFRRLDEKLFFGSGTQLSVL.

This chain joins TRBV4-2 and TRBJ1-3; D is unresolved. V was pared by 7 bases and J by 4 bases, with 11 bases between. This CDR3 is built from 13 residues. From germline, CDR1 is LGHNA and CDR2 YNFKEQ. The DNA for the CDR3 is TGTGCCAGCACCCCCTCCTGGGGAAACACCATATATTTT. It codes for CASTPSWGNTIYF.

This sequence joins TRBV7-2 and TRBJ2-1, with D perhaps given as TRBD1 or TRBD2 (6 bases each). The CDR3 totals 17 residues. Trimming shortened V by 1 base and J by 2 bases, and 15 bases separated the two germline ends. From germline, CDR1 is SGHTA and CDR2 FQGNSA. The CDR3 nucleotides are TGTGCCAGCAGCTTAGAAGGGGGGAGGCCCACCTACAATGAGCAGTTCTTC. Translation gives CASSLEGGRPTYNEQFF.